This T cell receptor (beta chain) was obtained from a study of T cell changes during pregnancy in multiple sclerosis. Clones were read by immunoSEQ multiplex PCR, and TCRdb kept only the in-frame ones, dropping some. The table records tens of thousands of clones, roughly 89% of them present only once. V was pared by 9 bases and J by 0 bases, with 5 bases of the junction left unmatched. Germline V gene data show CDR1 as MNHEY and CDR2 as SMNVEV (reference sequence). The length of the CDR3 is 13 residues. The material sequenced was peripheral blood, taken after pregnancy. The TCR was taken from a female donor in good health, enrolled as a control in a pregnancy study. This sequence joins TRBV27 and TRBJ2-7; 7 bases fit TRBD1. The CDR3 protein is CASRQGSSYEQYF. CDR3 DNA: TGTGCCAGTCGACAGGGTAGCTCCTACGAGCAGTACTTC.